This T cell receptor (beta chain) derives from a study of T cells expressing NK-cell markers (dated by TCRdb to the early 2020s). Describing the broader study: In sorted CD3+CD56+NKG2C+, CD3+CD56+NKG2C- and CD3+CD56-NKG2C+ T-cell subsets from about 8 donors, TCR beta-chain repertoires were profiled. Among the eight sequenced donors, seven were HCMV-seropositive and one was HCMV-seronegative. The study sequenced eight donors, all healthy volunteers chosen at random: three men and five women. Sequencing of the libraries produced 2 x 150 bp reads on Illumina HiSeq 2000/2500, MiSeq or NextSeq.

From the cysteine up to the phenylalanine, the CDR3 has a length of 14 residues. The DNA is unrecorded. From the germline V gene (reference sequence), CDR1 is LNHNV and CDR2 is YYDKDF. Points the paper makes about the study in general: It remained unclear whether the expanded NKG2C-expressing T cell clones were specific for HCMV antigens. Those dominant clonotypes were again the most abundant among CD3+CD56-NKG2C+ cells in a few donors, at roughly 25-65%. In several donors, the dominant CD3+CD56+NKG2C+ clonotypes ranked among the top 10 CD8+ clonotypes, making up 1.0-7.0% of CD8+ T cells.

Regarding this clonotype: The antigen this receptor binds is unknown.

Sequenced on an Illumina HiSeq 2000. The TCR beta cDNA libraries were made using 5'RACE template switching, a step that added both a universal primer site and unique molecular identifiers. Priming for cDNA synthesis came from the TCR beta constant segment, and two successive PCR amplification steps followed. Per the original workflow: MIGEC was used to demultiplex reads and group the reads by UMI, and MiTCR was used to assemble and quantify clonotypes. To exclude erroneous sequences, only TCR cDNA sequences supported by at least two reads were retained. The tcR package was used for downstream repertoire analysis, and clonotypes were matched across fractions by CDR3 nucleotide sequence plus V segment. VDJmatch was used to annotate antigen specificity against VDJdb, with one amino acid substitution in CDR3 permitted. TCRdb reprocessed the reads; each CDR3 protein sequence makes one entry, and DNA is unavailable. These V and J calls rely on TCRdb rather than the paper's analysis. The sample's records list about 460,000 distinct CDR3 sequences. Jointly, the top ten make up roughly 1.4% of the sample.

HCMV-specific IgG was detected in serum with a commercial ELISA kit to determine HCMV serostatus. Peripheral blood mononuclear cells were isolated from blood by Ficoll density gradient centrifugation. The rearranged chain carries TRBV15 and TRBJ1-6; absent DNA, TCRdb's TRBD1 call cannot be checked. The TCR was taken from a woman aged 45-65 years in good health. Donor details come from another sample of the same person, matched by shared clones. The source material was blood T cells: a sorted CD56 or NKG2C T cell subset, CD4+ or CD8+ T cells, or bulk PBMC T cells (not recorded which). The CDR3 here reads CATSSGRHDSPLHF.